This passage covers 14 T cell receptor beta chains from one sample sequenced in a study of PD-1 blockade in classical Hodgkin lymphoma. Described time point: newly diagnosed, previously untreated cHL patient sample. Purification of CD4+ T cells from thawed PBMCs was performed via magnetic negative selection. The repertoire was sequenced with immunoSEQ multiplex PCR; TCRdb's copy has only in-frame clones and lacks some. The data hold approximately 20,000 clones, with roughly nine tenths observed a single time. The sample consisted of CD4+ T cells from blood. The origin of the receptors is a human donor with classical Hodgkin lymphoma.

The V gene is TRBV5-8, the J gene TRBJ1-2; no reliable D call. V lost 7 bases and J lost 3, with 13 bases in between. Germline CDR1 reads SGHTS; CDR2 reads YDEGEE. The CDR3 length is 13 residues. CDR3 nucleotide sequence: TGTGCCAGCGGGATGGGGAGGGACTATGGCTACACCTTC. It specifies CASGMGRDYGYTF.

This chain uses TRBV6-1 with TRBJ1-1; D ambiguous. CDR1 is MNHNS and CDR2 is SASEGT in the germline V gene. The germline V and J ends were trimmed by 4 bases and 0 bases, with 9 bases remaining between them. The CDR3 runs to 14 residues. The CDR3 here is CASSVTAMNTEAFF. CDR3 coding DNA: TGTGCCAGCAGTGTTACGGCCATGAACACTGAAGCTTTCTTT.

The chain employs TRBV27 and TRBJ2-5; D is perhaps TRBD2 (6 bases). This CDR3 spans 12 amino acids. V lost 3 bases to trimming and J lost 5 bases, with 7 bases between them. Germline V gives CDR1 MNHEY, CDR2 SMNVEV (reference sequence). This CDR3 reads CASSFRGETQYF. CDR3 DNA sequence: TGTGCCAGCAGTTTTCGGGGGGAGACCCAGTACTTC.

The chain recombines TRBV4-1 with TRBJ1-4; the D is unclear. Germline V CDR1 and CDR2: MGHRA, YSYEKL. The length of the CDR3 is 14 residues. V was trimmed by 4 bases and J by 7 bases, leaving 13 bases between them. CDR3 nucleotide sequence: TGCGCCAGCAGCCCCGGGTTTGGGCTTGAAAAACTGTTTTTT. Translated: CASSPGFGLEKLFF.

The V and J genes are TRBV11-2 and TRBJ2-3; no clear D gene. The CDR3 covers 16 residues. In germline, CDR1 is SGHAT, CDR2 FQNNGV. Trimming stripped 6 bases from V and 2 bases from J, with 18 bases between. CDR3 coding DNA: TGTGCCAGCAGTACGACCAGGATTTCCTACACAGATACGCAGTATTTT. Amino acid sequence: CASSTTRISYTDTQYF.

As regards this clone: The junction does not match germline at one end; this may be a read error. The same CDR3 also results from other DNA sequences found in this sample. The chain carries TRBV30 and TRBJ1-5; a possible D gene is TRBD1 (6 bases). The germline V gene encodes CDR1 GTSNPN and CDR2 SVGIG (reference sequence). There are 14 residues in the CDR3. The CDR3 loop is CAWSVARDNQPQHF. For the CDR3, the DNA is TGTGCCTGGAGTGTAGCCAGGGACAATCAACCCCAGCATTTT.

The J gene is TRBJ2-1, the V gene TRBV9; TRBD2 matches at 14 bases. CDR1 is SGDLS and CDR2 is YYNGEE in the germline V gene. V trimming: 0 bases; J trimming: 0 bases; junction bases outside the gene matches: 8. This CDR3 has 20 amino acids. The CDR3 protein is CASSVDVAGLAGDSYNEQFF. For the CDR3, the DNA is TGTGCCAGCAGCGTAGACGTTGCGGGACTAGCGGGAGACTCCTACAATGAGCAGTTCTTC.

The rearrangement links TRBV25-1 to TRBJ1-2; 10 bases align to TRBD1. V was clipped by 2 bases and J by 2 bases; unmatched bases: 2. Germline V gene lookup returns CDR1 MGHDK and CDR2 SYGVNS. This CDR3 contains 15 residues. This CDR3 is CASSEAGQGNYGYTF. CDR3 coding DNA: TGTGCCAGCAGTGAAGCGGGACAGGGGAACTATGGCTACACCTTC.

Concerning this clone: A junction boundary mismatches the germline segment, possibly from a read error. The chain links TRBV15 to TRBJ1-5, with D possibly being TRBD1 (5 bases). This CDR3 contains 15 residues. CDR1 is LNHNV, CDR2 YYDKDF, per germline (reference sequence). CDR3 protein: CATRRAGDSNQPQHF. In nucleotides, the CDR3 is TGTGCCACCAGAAGAGCGGGGGATAGCAATCAGCCCCAGCATTTT.

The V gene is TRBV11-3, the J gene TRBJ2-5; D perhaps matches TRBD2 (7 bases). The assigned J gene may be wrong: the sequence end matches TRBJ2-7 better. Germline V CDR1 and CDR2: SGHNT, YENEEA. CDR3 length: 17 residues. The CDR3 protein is CASSLMSSAGHLYEQYF. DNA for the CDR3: TGTGCCAGCAGCTTAATGAGTTCAGCGGGACACCTCTACGAGCAGTACTTC.

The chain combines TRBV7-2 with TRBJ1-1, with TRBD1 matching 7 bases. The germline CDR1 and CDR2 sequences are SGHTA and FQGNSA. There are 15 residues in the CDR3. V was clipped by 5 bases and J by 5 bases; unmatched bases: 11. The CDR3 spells CASSAALGGGTEAFF. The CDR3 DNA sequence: TGTGCCAGCAGCGCAGCATTAGGGGGCGGGACTGAAGCTTTCTTT.

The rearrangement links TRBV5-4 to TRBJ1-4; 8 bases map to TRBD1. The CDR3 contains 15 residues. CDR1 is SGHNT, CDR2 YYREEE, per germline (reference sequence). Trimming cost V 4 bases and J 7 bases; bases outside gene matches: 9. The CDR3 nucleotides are TGTGCCAGCAGCCGTCAGGGGGCTGGGCTTGAAAAACTGTTTTTT. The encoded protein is CASSRQGAGLEKLFF.

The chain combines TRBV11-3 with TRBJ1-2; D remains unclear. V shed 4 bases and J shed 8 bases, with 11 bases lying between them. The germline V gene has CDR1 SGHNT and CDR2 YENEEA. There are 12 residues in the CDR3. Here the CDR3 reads CASSSSYGGYTF. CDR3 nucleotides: TGTGCCAGCAGCTCCAGTTATGGGGGCTACACCTTC.

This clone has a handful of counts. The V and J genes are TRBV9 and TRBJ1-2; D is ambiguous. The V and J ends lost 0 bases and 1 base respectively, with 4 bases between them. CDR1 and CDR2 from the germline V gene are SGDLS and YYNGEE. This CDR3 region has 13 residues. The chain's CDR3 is CASSVVDNYGYTF. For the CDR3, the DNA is TGTGCCAGCAGCGTAGTGGATAACTATGGCTACACCTTC.